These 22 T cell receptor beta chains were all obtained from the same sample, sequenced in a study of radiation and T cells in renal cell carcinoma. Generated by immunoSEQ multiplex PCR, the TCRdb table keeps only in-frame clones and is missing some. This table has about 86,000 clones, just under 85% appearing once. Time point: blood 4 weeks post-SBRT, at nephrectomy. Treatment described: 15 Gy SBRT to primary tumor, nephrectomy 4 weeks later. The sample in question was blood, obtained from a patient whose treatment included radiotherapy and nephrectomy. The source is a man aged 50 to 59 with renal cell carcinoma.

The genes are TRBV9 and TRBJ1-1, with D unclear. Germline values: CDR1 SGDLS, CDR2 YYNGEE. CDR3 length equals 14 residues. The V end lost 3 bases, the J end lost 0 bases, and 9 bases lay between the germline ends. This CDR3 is CASSDTLLNTEAFF. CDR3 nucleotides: TGTGCCAGCAGCGATACACTATTGAACACTGAAGCTTTCTTT.

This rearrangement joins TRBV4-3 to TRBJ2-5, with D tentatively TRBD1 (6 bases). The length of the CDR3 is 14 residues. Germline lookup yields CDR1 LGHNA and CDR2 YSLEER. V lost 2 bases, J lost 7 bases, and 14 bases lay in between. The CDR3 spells CASSQTRGFGTQYF. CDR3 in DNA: TGCGCCAGCAGCCAAACAAGGGGGTTTGGGACCCAGTACTTC.

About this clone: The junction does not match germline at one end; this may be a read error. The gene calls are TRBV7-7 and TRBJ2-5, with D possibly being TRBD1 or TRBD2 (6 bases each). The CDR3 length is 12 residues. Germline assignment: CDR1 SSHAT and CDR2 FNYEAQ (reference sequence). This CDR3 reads CASSPTGGHQYF. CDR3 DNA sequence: TGTGCTAGCAGCCCCACCGGGGGCCACCAGTACTTC.

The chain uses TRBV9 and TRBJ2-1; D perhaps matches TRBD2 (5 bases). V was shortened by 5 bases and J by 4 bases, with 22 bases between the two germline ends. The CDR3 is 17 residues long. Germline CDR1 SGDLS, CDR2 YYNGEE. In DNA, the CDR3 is TGTGCCAGCAGTGACATGGGAGCCTCGTCTACTTACAATGAGCAGTTCTTC. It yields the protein CASSDMGASSTYNEQFF. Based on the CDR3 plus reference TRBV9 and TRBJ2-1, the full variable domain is DSGVTQTPKHLITATGQRVTLRCSPRSGDLSVYWYQQSLDQGLQFLIQYYNGEERAKGNILERFSAQQFPDLHSELNLSSLELGDSALYFCASSDMGASSTYNEQFFGPGTRLTVL.

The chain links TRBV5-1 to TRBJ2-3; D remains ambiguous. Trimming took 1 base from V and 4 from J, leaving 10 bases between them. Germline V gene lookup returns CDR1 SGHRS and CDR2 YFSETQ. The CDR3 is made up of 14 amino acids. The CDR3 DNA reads TGCGCCAGCAGCTTGTCGCTAGAGGCAGATACGCAGTATTTT. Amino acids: CASSLSLEADTQYF.

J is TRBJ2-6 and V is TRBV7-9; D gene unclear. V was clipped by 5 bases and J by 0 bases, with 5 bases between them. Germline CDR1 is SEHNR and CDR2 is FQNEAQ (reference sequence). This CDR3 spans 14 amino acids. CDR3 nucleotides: TGTGCCAGCAGCCGCAGCTCTGGGGCCAACGTCCTGACTTTC. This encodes CASSRSSGANVLTF.

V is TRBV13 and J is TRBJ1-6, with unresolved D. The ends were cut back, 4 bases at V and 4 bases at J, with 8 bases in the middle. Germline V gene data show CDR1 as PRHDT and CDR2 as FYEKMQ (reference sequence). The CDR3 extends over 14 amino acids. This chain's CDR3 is CASSSDRYNSPLHF. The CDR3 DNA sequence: TGTGCCAGCAGCTCAGACCGGTATAATTCACCCCTCCACTTT.

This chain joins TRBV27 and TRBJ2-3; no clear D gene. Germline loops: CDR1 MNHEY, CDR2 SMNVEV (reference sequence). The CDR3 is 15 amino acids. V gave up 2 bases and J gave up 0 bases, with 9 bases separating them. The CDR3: CASSLRLRSTDTQYF. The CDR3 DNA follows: TGTGCCAGCAGTTTAAGGTTGCGTAGCACAGATACGCAGTATTTT.

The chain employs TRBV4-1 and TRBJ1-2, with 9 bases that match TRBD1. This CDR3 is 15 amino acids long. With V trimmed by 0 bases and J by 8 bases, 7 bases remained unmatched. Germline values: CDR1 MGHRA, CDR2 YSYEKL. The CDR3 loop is CASSQEGTGRRGYTF. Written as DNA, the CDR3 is TGCGCCAGCAGCCAAGAAGGGACAGGGAGGCGCGGCTACACCTTC.

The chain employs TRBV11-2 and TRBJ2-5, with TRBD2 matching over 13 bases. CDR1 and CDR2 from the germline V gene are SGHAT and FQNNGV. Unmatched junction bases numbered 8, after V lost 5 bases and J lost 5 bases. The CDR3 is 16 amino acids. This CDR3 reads CASSPRTSGGRETQYF. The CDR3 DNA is TGTGCCAGCAGCCCCCGGACTAGCGGGGGACGGGAGACCCAGTACTTC.

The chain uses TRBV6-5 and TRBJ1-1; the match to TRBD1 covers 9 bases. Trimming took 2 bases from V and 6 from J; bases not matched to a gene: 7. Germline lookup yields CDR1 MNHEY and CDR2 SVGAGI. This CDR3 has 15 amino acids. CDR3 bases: TGTGCCAGCAGTTACCAAACAGGGGGCCGCCCTGAAGCTTTCTTT. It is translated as CASSYQTGGRPEAFF.

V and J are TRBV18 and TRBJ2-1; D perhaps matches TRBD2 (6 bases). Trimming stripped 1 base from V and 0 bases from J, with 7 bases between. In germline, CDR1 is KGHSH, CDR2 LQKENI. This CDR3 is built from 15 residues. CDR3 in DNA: TGTGCCAGCTCACCACTAGCGGCCTCCTACAATGAGCAGTTCTTC. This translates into CASSPLAASYNEQFF. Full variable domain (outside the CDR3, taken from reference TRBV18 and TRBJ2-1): NAGVMQNPRHLVRRRGQEARLRCSPMKGHSHVYWYRQLPEEGLKFMVYLQKENIIDESGMPKERFSAEFPKEGPSILRIQQVVRGDSAAYFCASSPLAASYNEQFFGPGTRLTVL.

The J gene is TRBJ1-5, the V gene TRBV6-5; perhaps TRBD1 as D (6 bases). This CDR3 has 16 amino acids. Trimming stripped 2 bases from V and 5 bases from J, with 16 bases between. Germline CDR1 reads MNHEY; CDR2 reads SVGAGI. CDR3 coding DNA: TGTGCCAGCAGTTACGCGAGTACAGGGAACTATCAGCCCCAGCATTTT. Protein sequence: CASSYASTGNYQPQHF.

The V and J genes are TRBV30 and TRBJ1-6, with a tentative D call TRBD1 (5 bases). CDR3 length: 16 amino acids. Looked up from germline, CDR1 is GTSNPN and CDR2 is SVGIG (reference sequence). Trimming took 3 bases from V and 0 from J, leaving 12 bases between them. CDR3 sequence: CAWRDGDLSYNSPLHF. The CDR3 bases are TGTGCCTGGAGGGACGGGGACCTCTCCTATAATTCACCCCTCCACTTT.

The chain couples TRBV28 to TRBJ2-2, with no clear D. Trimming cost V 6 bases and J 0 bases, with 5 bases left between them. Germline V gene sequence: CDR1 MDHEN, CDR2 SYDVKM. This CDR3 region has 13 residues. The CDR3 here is CASRHTNTGELFF. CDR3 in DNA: TGTGCCAGCAGACATACGAACACCGGGGAGCTGTTTTTT.

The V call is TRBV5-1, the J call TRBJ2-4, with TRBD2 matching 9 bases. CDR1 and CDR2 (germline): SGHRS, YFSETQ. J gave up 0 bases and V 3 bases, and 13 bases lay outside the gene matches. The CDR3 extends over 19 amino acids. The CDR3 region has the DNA TGCGCCAGCAGCTGGGGGCTAGCGGGATCAGCTTTAGCCAAAAACATTCAGTACTTC. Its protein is CASSWGLAGSALAKNIQYF.

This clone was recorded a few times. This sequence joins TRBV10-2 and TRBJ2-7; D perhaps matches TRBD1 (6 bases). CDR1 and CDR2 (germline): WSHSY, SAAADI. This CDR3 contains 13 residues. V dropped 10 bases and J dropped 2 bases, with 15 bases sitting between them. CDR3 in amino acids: CAIDRRSTYEQYF. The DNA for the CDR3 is TGCGCCATCGACAGGCGGAGTACCTACGAGCAGTACTTC.

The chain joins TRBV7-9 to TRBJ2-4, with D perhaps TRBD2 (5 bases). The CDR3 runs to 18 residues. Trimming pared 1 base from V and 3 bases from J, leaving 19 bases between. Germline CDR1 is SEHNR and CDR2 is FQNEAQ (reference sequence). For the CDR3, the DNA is TGTGCCAGCAGCTTAGACGAAACCGGAGGTGACTACAAAAACATTCAGTACTTC. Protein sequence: CASSLDETGGDYKNIQYF.

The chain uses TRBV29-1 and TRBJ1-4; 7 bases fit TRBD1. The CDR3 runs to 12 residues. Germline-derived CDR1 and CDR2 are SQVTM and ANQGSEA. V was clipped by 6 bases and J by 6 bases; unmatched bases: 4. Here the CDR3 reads CSVAGTDEKLFF. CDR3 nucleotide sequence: TGCAGCGTCGCTGGGACAGATGAAAAACTGTTTTTT.

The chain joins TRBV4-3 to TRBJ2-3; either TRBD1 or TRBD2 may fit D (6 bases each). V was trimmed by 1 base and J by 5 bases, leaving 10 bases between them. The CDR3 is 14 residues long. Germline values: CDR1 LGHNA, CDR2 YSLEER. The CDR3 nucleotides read TGCGCCAGCAGCCAAGCGGGGGCAGGAGATACGCAGTATTTT. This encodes CASSQAGAGDTQYF.

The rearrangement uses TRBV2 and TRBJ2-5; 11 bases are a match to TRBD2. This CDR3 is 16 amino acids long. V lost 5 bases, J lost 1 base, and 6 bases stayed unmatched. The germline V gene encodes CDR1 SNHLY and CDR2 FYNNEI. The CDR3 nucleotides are TGTGCCAGCAGTCCCAATAGCGGGGGGGCCCAAGAGACCCAGTACTTC. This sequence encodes CASSPNSGGAQETQYF.

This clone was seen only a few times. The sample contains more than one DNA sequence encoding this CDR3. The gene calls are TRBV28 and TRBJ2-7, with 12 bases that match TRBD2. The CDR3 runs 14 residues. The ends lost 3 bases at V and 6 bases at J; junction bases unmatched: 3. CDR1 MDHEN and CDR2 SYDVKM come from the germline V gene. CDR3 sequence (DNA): TGTGCCAGCAGTTTGGCTAGCGGGAGGGGCGAGCAGTACTTC. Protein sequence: CASSLASGRGEQYF.